This T cell receptor beta chain was captured in a study of blood T cell repertoires in COVID-19. Study summary: From the United States, Italy and Spain came samples of acute and convalescent COVID-19. T cells, B-cell-depleted T cells, or PBMCs supplied cDNA or gDNA.

This CDR3 has 17 amino acids. Trimming removed 0 bases from V and 7 bases from J; junction bases left unmatched: 5. CDR1 and CDR2 (germline): SGHNT, YENEEA. In the original workflow: Estimation of nucleated cell counts was performed using reference gene primer amplification. Sequencing used immunoSEQ multiplex PCR; TCRdb keeps in-frame clones, though not all of them. V and J calls and clone size are given by that table; D and trimming were obtained from the DNA. This table has approximately 190,000 clones, around 80% appearing once. The receptor was isolated from a man younger than 40 with active or convalescent COVID-19. Specimen: peripheral blood. The rearrangement joins TRBV11-3 to TRBJ2-1, with 14 bases identical to TRBD2. The CDR3 DNA sequence: TGTGCCAGCAGCTTAGAAGCCGGACTAGCGGGGGGTAATGAGCAGTTCTTC. Translating gives CASSLEAGLAGGNEQFF.